The sequence of this TCR beta chain was determined in a study of cytomegalovirus exposure and HLA in healthy donors. General study points: Per published reports, the classifier diagnosed cytomegalovirus status with high specificity and sensitivity.

Vbeta (60) and Jbeta (13) primers were used in the PCR. Libraries were prepared by immunoSEQ multiplex PCR; TCRdb keeps only in-frame clonotypes and omits some of them. Among roughly 140,000 clones listed, around 79% were seen once. This clone is a singleton in its sample. Its matching antigen is unknown. V was clipped by 2 bases and J by 5 bases, with 12 bases between them. The CDR3 is 14 residues long. The germline gives CDR1 GTSNPN, CDR2 SVGIG (reference sequence). The TCR originated in a man younger than 40 in good health and CMV-seropositive. This chain connects TRBV30 to TRBJ1-4; D may be TRBD1 (5 bases). The source material was PBMCs. The CDR3 spells CAWSPGRGNEKLFF. The CDR3 region has the DNA TGTGCCTGGAGTCCGGGGCGGGGGAATGAAAAACTGTTTTTT. Based on the CDR3 plus reference TRBV30 and TRBJ1-4, the full variable domain is SQTIHQWPATLVQPVGSPLSLECTVEGTSNPNLYWYRQAAGRGLQLLFYSVGIGQISSEVPQNLSASRPQDRQFILSSKKLLLSDSGFYLCAWSPGRGNEKLFFGSGTQLSVL.